This passage covers 10 T cell receptor beta chains from one sample sequenced in a study of blood T cell repertoires in COVID-19. Measured with immunoSEQ multiplex PCR; TCRdb has only the in-frame clones, and not every one. The sample shows 200,000 to 250,000 clones, about 90% of them seen only once. Sequenced material: PBMCs or T cells enriched from blood (not recorded which). All receptors come from a man aged 25-45 years who had recovered from COVID-19.

The gene calls are TRBV5-1 and TRBJ1-1; D gene unclear. Germline loops: CDR1 SGHRS, CDR2 YFSETQ. Trimming took off 0 bases at V and 0 bases at J, with 6 bases between the two ends. The CDR3 runs 14 residues. CDR3 bases: TGCGCCAGCAGCTTGGGAGGGATGAACACTGAAGCTTTCTTT. It specifies CASSLGGMNTEAFF.

This rearrangement joins TRBV5-1 to TRBJ2-1; 9 bases agree with TRBD2. Germline CDR1 reads SGHRS; CDR2 reads YFSETQ. CDR3 size: 14 residues. The V segment lost 5 bases and the J segment 5 bases; nucleotides outside the gene matches: 5. CDR3 nucleotides: TGCGCCAGCAGATACGGACTAGCGAACAATGAGCAGTTCTTC. Translation gives CASRYGLANNEQFF.

Here the CDR3 reads CASSLDQVPYGYTF. CDR3 nucleotide sequence: TGTGCCAGCAGCTTAGATCAGGTTCCCTATGGCTACACCTTC. The chain couples TRBV7-2 to TRBJ1-2, with unresolved D. This CDR3 has 14 residues. Germline V gene sequence: CDR1 SGHTA, CDR2 FQGNSA. The germline V and J ends were trimmed by 1 base and 4 bases, with 10 bases remaining between them.

The table lists this clone with a count of one. The chain recombines TRBV19 with TRBJ2-2; 12 bases agree with TRBD2. This CDR3 is built from 15 residues. With 6 bases clipped from V and 7 bases from J, the junction kept 6 bases outside the gene matches. CDR1 LNHDA and CDR2 SQIVND come from the germline V gene (reference sequence). CDR3 bases: TGTGCCAGTAGGTCTAGCGGGAGGGCCGGCGGGGAGCTGTTTTTT. As protein: CASRSSGRAGGELFF.

This clone was detected only once. This rearrangement joins TRBV6-4 to TRBJ1-2; perhaps TRBD1 as D (6 bases). Trimming shortened V by 4 bases and J by 0 bases, and 18 bases separated the two germline ends. CDR1 MRHNA and CDR2 SNTAGT come from the germline V gene. The CDR3 contains 17 residues. The CDR3 bases are TGTGCCAGCAGTGCCCCCACAGGGCTCGTTACTAACTATGGCTACACCTTC. It yields the protein CASSAPTGLVTNYGYTF.

This chain uses TRBV4-1 with TRBJ2-3; D is unresolved. Germline loops: CDR1 MGHRA, CDR2 YSYEKL. The CDR3 is 14 residues long. Trimming took 0 bases from V and 2 from J, leaving 6 bases between them. The CDR3 DNA is TGCGCCAGCAGCCAAGACCGGTTCACAGATACGCAGTATTTT. Protein sequence: CASSQDRFTDTQYF.

This clone occurred a few times. The rearrangement uses TRBV27 and TRBJ1-6, with 7 bases identical to TRBD1. CDR1 MNHEY and CDR2 SMNVEV come from the germline V gene (reference sequence). V lost 10 bases, J lost 7 bases, and 7 bases stayed unmatched. This CDR3 has 13 residues. The CDR3 is CAIALDRNSPLHF. In DNA, the CDR3 is TGTGCCATCGCACTGGACAGGAATTCACCCCTCCACTTT.

This rearrangement joins TRBV6-2 or TRBV6-3 to TRBJ2-7, with TRBD2 matching 13 bases. The trim removed 5 bases at V and 4 bases at J, leaving 5 bases unmatched. Germline V gene sequence: CDR1 MNHEY, CDR2 SVGEGT. This CDR3 region has 15 residues. The CDR3: CASSAGLAGSYEQYF. CDR3 nucleotide sequence: TGTGCCAGCAGTGCGGGACTAGCGGGAAGTTACGAGCAGTACTTC.

The rearrangement joins TRBV24-1 to TRBJ1-1; possible D gene TRBD1, 5 bases. The CDR3 covers 14 residues. Germline V CDR1 and CDR2: KGHDR, SFDVKD. Trimming took off 4 bases at V and 8 bases at J, with 16 bases between the two ends. The CDR3 sequence: CATSDRQFPREAFF. As DNA, the CDR3 is TGTGCCACCAGTGACCGACAGTTCCCCAGGGAAGCTTTCTTT.

V usage is TRBV29-1 and J usage is TRBJ1-1; no reliable D call. The germline V gene encodes CDR1 SQVTM and CDR2 ANQGSEA. The CDR3 contains 15 residues. V lost 5 bases and J lost 0, with 16 bases in between. This CDR3 reads CSVSKAGGLNTEAFF. For the CDR3, the DNA is TGCAGCGTTTCAAAAGCGGGAGGACTGAACACTGAAGCTTTCTTT.